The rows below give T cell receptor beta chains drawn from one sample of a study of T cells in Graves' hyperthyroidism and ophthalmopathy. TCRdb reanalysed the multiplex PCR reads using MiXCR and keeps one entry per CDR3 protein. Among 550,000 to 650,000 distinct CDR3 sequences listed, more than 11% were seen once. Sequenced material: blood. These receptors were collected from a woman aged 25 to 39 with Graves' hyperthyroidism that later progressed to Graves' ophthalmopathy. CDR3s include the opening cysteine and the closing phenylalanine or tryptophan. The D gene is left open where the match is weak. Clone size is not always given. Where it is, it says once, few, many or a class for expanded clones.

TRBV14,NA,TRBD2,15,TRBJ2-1,CASSQDWGGDNEQFF,TGTGCCAGCAGCCAAGACTGGGGAGGGGACAATGAGCAGTTCTTC
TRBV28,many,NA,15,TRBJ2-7,CASSFLPGQSYEQYF,TGTGCCAGCAGCTTCCTCCCCGGACAGTCCTACGAGCAGTACTTC
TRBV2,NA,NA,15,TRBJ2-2,CASTTPGTNTEELFF,TGTGCCAGCACCACTCCTGGGACCAACACCGAGGAACTGTTTTTT
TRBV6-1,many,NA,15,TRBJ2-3,CASSDRPISTDTQYF,TGTGCCAGCAGTGATCGCCCGATCAGCACAGATACGCAGTATTTT
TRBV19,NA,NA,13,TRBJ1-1,CASSIWGGTEAFF,TGTGCCAGTAGTATCTGGGGGGGCACTGAAGCTTTCTTT
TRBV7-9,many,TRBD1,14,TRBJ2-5,CASSEMGQGKTQYF,TGTGCCAGCAGCGAAATGGGACAGGGGAAGACCCAGTACTTC
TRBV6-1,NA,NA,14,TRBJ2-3,CASNPDSGGDTQYF,TGTGCCAGCAACCCTGACTCGGGGGGCGATACGCAGTATTTT
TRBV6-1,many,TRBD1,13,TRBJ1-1,CASTGTGWTEAFF,TGTGCCAGCACCGGGACAGGGTGGACTGAAGCTTTCTTT
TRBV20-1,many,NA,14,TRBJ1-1,CSAPRDRLRTEAFF,TGCAGTGCTCCTCGTGACAGGCTCCGCACTGAAGCTTTCTTT
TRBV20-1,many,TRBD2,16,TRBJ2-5,CSAKRSPSGGIETQYF,TGCAGTGCTAAGAGATCACCTAGCGGGGGGATTGAGACCCAGTACTTC
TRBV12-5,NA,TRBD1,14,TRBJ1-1,CASGATGGVNEAFF,TGTGCTAGTGGGGCGACAGGGGGCGTCAATGAAGCTTTCTTT
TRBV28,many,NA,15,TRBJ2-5,CASIPGLSPGKTQYF,TGTGCCAGCATCCCGGGACTTTCGCCGGGAAAGACCCAGTACTTC
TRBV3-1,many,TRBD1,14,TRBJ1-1,CASSHRTGGPEAFF,TGTGCCAGCAGCCATCGGACAGGGGGCCCTGAAGCTTTCTTT
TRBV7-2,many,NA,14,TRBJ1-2,CASSLAARNYGYTF,TGTGCCAGCAGCTTAGCCGCAAGAAACTATGGCTACACCTTC
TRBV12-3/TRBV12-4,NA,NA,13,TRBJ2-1,CASCPAGSNEQFF,TGTGCCAGCTGCCCCGCCGGGTCCAATGAGCAGTTCTTC